The 29 T cell receptor beta chains in this list originate from one sample, sequenced in a study of Graves' ophthalmopathy and Graves' hyperthyroidism. RNA transcripts yielded amplified TCR beta CDR3 regions. Amplification began with first-round RT-PCR using HTBI primers, then second-round multiplex PCR was performed. TCRdb reprocessed the multiplex PCR reads via MiXCR and lists one record per CDR3 protein. The data contain approximately 540,000 distinct CDR3 sequences, less than 40% of them singletons. The sample comprised peripheral blood or thyroid tissue (not recorded which). These receptors all stem from an adult man with Graves' hyperthyroidism.

As regards this clonotype: A junction boundary mismatches the germline segment, possibly from a read error. The genes are TRBV12-3 or TRBV12-4 and TRBJ2-7, with TRBD2 matching over 8 bases. There are 15 residues in the CDR3. CDR3 DNA sequence: TGTGCCAGCAGTTTAGGTAGCGGGGTCTCCGACGAGCAGTACTTC. This gives the protein CASSLGSGVSDEQYF.

The V gene is TRBV15, the J gene TRBJ2-5, with D unclear. V lost 3 bases, J lost 4 bases, and 15 bases lay in between. This CDR3 contains 15 residues. Germline CDR1 and CDR2: LNHNV and YYDKDF (reference sequence). The CDR3 coding sequence is TGTGCCACCAGCAGTGAGAGGATAGGGCTAGAGACCCAGTACTTC. This gives the protein CATSSERIGLETQYF.

The V and J genes are TRBV4-1 and TRBJ2-6, with 8 bases that match TRBD1. Germline V gene data show CDR1 as MGHRA and CDR2 as YSYEKL. Germline trimming cut 0 bases from V and 2 bases from J; bases unmatched to any gene: 9. The CDR3 consists of 19 residues. The CDR3 DNA is TGCGCCAGCAGCCAAGATAGGGCAGGGGGCTTGACTGGGGCCAACGTCCTGACTTTC. The encoded protein is CASSQDRAGGLTGANVLTF.

The CDR3 coding sequence is TGTGCCAGCAGCACGACAGGGGGCGGCCGTGGCTACACCTTC. Translated, it gives CASSTTGGGRGYTF. This rearrangement joins TRBV7-9 to TRBJ1-2, with TRBD1 matching over 10 bases. V shed 5 bases and J 7 bases; nucleotides not matched to a gene: 7. CDR1 and CDR2 from the germline V gene are SEHNR and FQNEAQ (reference sequence). This CDR3 region has 14 residues.

This chain joins TRBV20-1 and TRBJ2-3; no definite D call. CDR3 length: 10 residues. Germline assignment: CDR1 DFQATT and CDR2 SNEGSKA (reference sequence). Trimming took off 6 bases at V and 8 bases at J, with 9 bases between the two ends. For the CDR3, the DNA is TGCAGTGCCCTGCCACGTACGCAGTATTTT. Encoded protein: CSALPRTQYF.

In this sample, this clonotype turned up many times. The chain uses TRBV2 and TRBJ1-4; 7 nucleotides agree with TRBD1. The CDR3 is 12 residues long. The germline V gene has CDR1 SNHLY and CDR2 FYNNEI. The junction had 1 base not matched to a gene; V was cut back by 7 bases and J by 5 bases. CDR3 loop: CASTTGNEKLFF. Here the CDR3 DNA reads TGTGCCAGCACGACAGGGAATGAAAAACTGTTTTTT.

The rearrangement joins TRBV19 to TRBJ1-3; tentative D call: TRBD1 (5 bases). Trimming took off 7 bases at V and 0 bases at J, with 13 bases between the two ends. From germline, CDR1 is LNHDA and CDR2 SQIVND (reference sequence). There are 15 residues in the CDR3. The CDR3 loop is CASKKGTDSGNTIYF. The CDR3 region has the DNA TGTGCCAGTAAAAAAGGGACGGACTCTGGAAACACCATATATTTT. Full variable domain (outside the CDR3, taken from reference TRBV19 and TRBJ1-3): DGGITQSPKYLFRKEGQNVTLSCEQNLNHDAMYWYRQDPGQGLRLIYYSQIVNDFQKGDIAEGYSVSREKKESFPLTVTSAQKNPTAFYLCASKKGTDSGNTIYFGEGSWLTVV.

A word on this clonotype: Possible read error: a much larger clone is one base away. V gene TRBV20-1 combines with J gene TRBJ1-2; the D is unclear. Germline V gives CDR1 DFQATT, CDR2 SNEGSKA (reference sequence). This CDR3 has 13 amino acids. CDR3: CGADRPAYYGYTF. The CDR3 coding sequence is TGCGGTGCTGATCGACCCGCCTACTATGGCTACACCTTC.

This clonotype occurred many times. The chain carries TRBV3-1 and TRBJ1-1; D not certain. Trimming pared 4 bases from V and 4 bases from J, leaving 13 bases between. CDR3 length: 14 residues. Germline-derived CDR1 and CDR2 are LGHDT and YNNKEL (reference sequence). The CDR3 sequence: CASSPPPFGTEAFF. The CDR3 DNA reads as TGTGCCAGCAGCCCCCCCCCGTTTGGCACTGAAGCTTTCTTT.

About this clonotype itself: One end of the junction does not line up with germline, which may come from a read error. The rearrangement joins TRBV29-1 to TRBJ1-2, with a weak D call TRBD1 (6 bases). This CDR3 region has 12 residues. CDR1 and CDR2 from the germline V gene are SQVTM and ANQGSEA. The CDR3 loop reads CSRAQGRDGFTF. Here the CDR3 DNA reads TGCAGTCGCGCCCAGGGGAGAGATGGCTTCACCTTC.

This clonotype has a count of ten or more. J is TRBJ1-1 and V is TRBV20-1; D gene uncertain. The CDR3 covers 15 residues. Trimming removed 6 bases at V and 1 base at J, with 18 bases between. Germline CDR1 DFQATT, CDR2 SNEGSKA (reference sequence). This CDR3 reads CSAAVGRAGNTEAFF. The DNA for the CDR3 is TGCAGTGCCGCCGTTGGCCGTGCGGGGAACACTGAAGCTTTCTTT.

The chain uses TRBV6-5 and TRBJ1-6, with 8 positions matching TRBD1. Germline lookup yields CDR1 MNHEY and CDR2 SVGAGI. V was pared by 6 bases and J by 0 bases, with 19 bases of the junction left unmatched. CDR3 length equals 21 residues. CDR3 protein: CASRLTGERGLGSSYNSPLHF. The CDR3 nucleotides are TGTGCCAGCAGATTGACAGGGGAAAGGGGACTTGGCAGCTCCTATAATTCACCCCTCCACTTT.

This clonotype was seen more than once but under ten times. This chain joins TRBV11-2 and TRBJ2-5; 12 bases fit TRBD1. This CDR3 is 17 amino acids long. The trim removed 3 bases at V and 0 bases at J, leaving 5 bases unmatched. Germline values: CDR1 SGHAT, CDR2 FQNNGV. In DNA form, the CDR3 reads TGTGCCAGCAGCTTCCTAGGGACAGGGGGCCACCAAGAGACCCAGTACTTC. This sequence encodes CASSFLGTGGHQETQYF.

The CDR3 DNA is TGTGCCACCAGCAGGCCTGAAGGCAGCTCCTACGAGCAGTACTTC. It is translated as CATSRPEGSSYEQYF. The V and J genes are TRBV15 and TRBJ2-7; D is uncertain. The CDR3 totals 15 residues. Trimming removed 3 bases at V and 0 bases at J, with 12 bases between. CDR1 LNHNV and CDR2 YYDKDF come from the germline V gene (reference sequence). Variable domain in full (rest from reference TRBV15 and TRBJ2-7): DAMVIQNPRYQVTQFGKPVTLSCSQTLNHNVMYWYQQKSSQAPKLLFHYYDKDFNNEADTPDNFQSRRPNTSFCFLDIRSPGLGDTAMYLCATSRPEGSSYEQYFGPGTRLTVT.

The CDR3: CASSEWTSGGSYEQYF. The CDR3 DNA follows: TGTGCCAGCAGTGAATGGACTAGCGGGGGAAGCTACGAGCAGTACTTC. V is TRBV25-1 and J is TRBJ2-7; 13 positions match TRBD2. V shed 1 base and J 3 bases; nucleotides not matched to a gene: 3. CDR3 size: 16 residues. The germline gives CDR1 MGHDK, CDR2 SYGVNS.

This chain uses TRBV5-4 with TRBJ2-5; 11 nucleotides agree with TRBD1. Germline CDR1 and CDR2: SGHNT and YYREEE (reference sequence). J was trimmed by 2 bases and V by 4 bases; bases with no gene match: 10. CDR3 length: 17 residues. The CDR3 spells CASSQLDRGLIQETQYF. The DNA of the CDR3 is TGTGCCAGCAGCCAGTTGGACAGGGGGCTAATACAAGAGACCCAGTACTTC.

Remarks on this clonotype: The germline gene is not matched at one end of the junction; a read error may be the cause. The CDR3 DNA reads as TGTGCCACCAGCAGAGATCCACTGAGCTCTGGAGACACCATATATTTT. Amino acids: CATSRDPLSSGDTIYF. This sequence joins TRBV15 and TRBJ1-3; the D is unclear. In germline, CDR1 is LNHNV, CDR2 YYDKDF (reference sequence). CDR3 length: 16 residues.

The chain couples TRBV5-1 to TRBJ2-5; TRBD1 matches at 11 bases. CDR1 and CDR2 (germline): SGHRS, YFSETQ. CDR3 length: 14 amino acids. Unmatched junction bases numbered 4, after V lost 4 bases and J lost 5 bases. CDR3 protein: CASSDRTGGETQYF. The CDR3 bases are TGCGCCAGCAGCGATCGGACAGGGGGCGAGACCCAGTACTTC.

In this sample, this clonotype turned up many times. This sequence joins TRBV24-1 and TRBJ2-2; no definite D call. V was clipped by 3 bases and J by 5 bases, with 6 bases between them. Germline CDR1 reads KGHDR; CDR2 reads SFDVKD. CDR3 length: 13 amino acids. The CDR3: CATSDTPTGELFF. The CDR3 region has the DNA TGTGCCACCAGTGATACACCGACCGGGGAGCTGTTTTTT.

This clonotype occurred once. The chain recombines TRBV2 with TRBJ1-4; 9 bases align to TRBD1. Germline CDR1 is SNHLY and CDR2 is FYNNEI. Trimming at V came to 5 bases and at J to 6 bases, leaving 4 bases not matched to a gene. CDR3 length: 14 amino acids. The CDR3 loop is CASSLGQGHEKLFF. CDR3 coding DNA: TGTGCCAGCAGTTTGGGACAGGGCCATGAAAAACTGTTTTTT.

Remarks on this clonotype: Relative to the germline gene, one junction end is altered; a read error may explain this. This rearrangement joins TRBV7-3 to TRBJ2-7; 8 nucleotides agree with TRBD1. This CDR3 spans 16 amino acids. CDR1 SGHTA and CDR2 FQGTGA come from the germline V gene. CDR3 amino acids: CASSLEGRTGIYGQYF. The DNA of the CDR3 is TGTGCCAGCAGCCTCGAGGGACGGACAGGGATCTACGGGCAGTACTTC.

This clonotype turned up a few times. The chain combines TRBV6-5 with TRBJ2-7; maybe TRBD1 (6 bases). This CDR3 contains 13 residues. Per the germline V gene, CDR1 is MNHEY and CDR2 is SVGAGI. The V and J ends lost 2 bases and 4 bases respectively, with 9 bases between them. CDR3 DNA: TGTGCCAGCAGTTACGGGACACAATACGAGCAGTACTTC. Amino acid sequence: CASSYGTQYEQYF.

This clonotype was observed at least ten times. J is TRBJ1-6 and V is TRBV5-1; D might be TRBD1 (5 bases). With 0 bases removed from V and 8 bases from J, the gap between germline ends came to 9 bases. CDR1 SGHRS and CDR2 YFSETQ come from the germline V gene. The CDR3 is 14 amino acids. The CDR3 nucleotides are TGCGCCAGCAGCTTGGAACAGGTTGATTCACCCCTCCACTTT. Protein product: CASSLEQVDSPLHF. The whole variable domain, filled in from reference TRBV5-1 and TRBJ1-6, reads KAGVTQTPRYLIKTRGQQVTLSCSPISGHRSVSWYQQTPGQGLQFLFEYFSETQRNKGNFPGRFSGRQFSNSRSEMNVSTLELGDSALYLCASSLEQVDSPLHFGNGTRLTVT.

The V gene is TRBV10-3, the J gene TRBJ2-2; tentatively, D is TRBD1 (5 bases). The germline gives CDR1 ENHRY, CDR2 SYGVKD. V lost 2 bases, J lost 8 bases, and 6 bases lay in between. The CDR3 runs 12 residues. CDR3 region: CAISENRGELFF. DNA of the CDR3: TGTGCCATCAGTGAGAACAGGGGGGAGCTGTTTTTT.

The table lists this clonotype with many counts. J is TRBJ2-2 and V is TRBV7-2, with D tentatively TRBD1 (5 bases). CDR3 size: 15 residues. Deletions cut 4 bases from V and 1 base from J, with 10 bases between. Germline V gene lookup returns CDR1 SGHTA and CDR2 FQGNSA. CDR3 nucleotide sequence: TGTGCCAGCAGCTACGACAGAATGAACACCGGGGAGCTGTTTTTT. Encoded protein: CASSYDRMNTGELFF.

CDR3 nucleotides: TGTGCCAGCAGTCCTTCCTGGGGCGGACTCAGGAATCAGCCCCAGCATTTT. It translates to CASSPSWGGLRNQPQHF. The chain links TRBV27 to TRBJ1-5, with D perhaps TRBD1 (5 bases). The V gene's germline CDR1 is MNHEY and CDR2 SMNVEV (reference sequence). The V end lost 5 bases, the J end lost 4 bases, and 21 bases lay between the germline ends. The CDR3 runs 17 residues.

V is TRBV7-3 and J is TRBJ2-2; no reliable D call. The CDR3 totals 13 residues. Trimming removed 1 base at V and 7 bases at J, with 7 bases between. Germline lookup yields CDR1 SGHTA and CDR2 FQGTGA. The CDR3 is CASSLMGSGELFF. For the CDR3, the DNA is TGTGCCAGCAGCTTAATGGGTAGCGGGGAGCTGTTTTTT.

The chain joins TRBV24-1 to TRBJ1-4, with D possibly being TRBD1 (5 bases). Per the germline V gene, CDR1 is KGHDR and CDR2 is SFDVKD. The CDR3 sequence is 14 residues long. Trimming shortened V by 7 bases and J by 5 bases, and 13 bases separated the two germline ends. The CDR3 loop is CATRNHGANEKLFF. CDR3 bases: TGTGCCACCAGGAACCATGGGGCCAATGAAAAACTGTTTTTT.

This clonotype was seen once. This chain links TRBV7-9 with TRBJ2-5; D might be TRBD1 (6 bases). The V gene lost 5 bases and the J gene lost 3 bases, with 10 bases spanning the gap. The CDR3 has 13 residues. In germline, CDR1 is SEHNR, CDR2 FQNEAQ (reference sequence). The CDR3 region is CASSLQGKETQYF. The CDR3 DNA follows: TGTGCCAGCAGCCTACAGGGAAAAGAGACCCAGTACTTC.